These T cell receptor beta chains were read from a single sample in a study of vaccination and CD4 T cells after COVID-19. TCRdb recomputed calls from the PCR reads with MiXCR, one row per CDR3 protein. The sample has 15,000 to 20,000 distinct CDR3 sequences; approximately 71% are singletons. These receptors lack a known antigen. The material sequenced was CD4+ T cells from blood, cultured in vitro. These TCRs come from a human donor who had recovered from COVID-19. Each CDR3 is given with its conserved first and last residue. The order of the fields is V gene, clone size, J gene, D gene, CDR3 DNA, CDR3 protein. D genes are given only for firm matches. Size is stated for part of the rows, as once, few or many counts, or as a class when the clone is expanded.

TRBV20-1	.	TRBJ2-5	TRBD2	TGCAGTGCTCTGCGCCTCGGTAGCGGGCGGGAGACCCAGTACTTC	CSALRLGSGRETQYF
TRBV27	.	TRBJ1-6	.	TGTGCCAGCAGTTTATTGAATTCACCCCTCCACTTT	CASSLLNSPLHF
TRBV7-2	.	TRBJ1-2	.	TGTGCCAGCAGCTTAGGTCCCGAAGTGGACTATGGCTACACCTTC	CASSLGPEVDYGYTF
TRBV7-3	.	TRBJ1-1	.	TGTGCCAGCAGCTTACAAACGAACACTGAAGCTTTCTTT	CASSLQTNTEAFF
TRBV7-6	.	TRBJ2-2	TRBD2	TGTGCCAGCAGCCCCGTGGCGGCGGGAGTATCCGGGGAGCTGTTTTTT	CASSPVAAGVSGELFF
TRBV25-1	once	TRBJ2-7	.	TGTGCCAGCAGTGGGGGGGCAGGGAAAATCAACGAGCAGTACTTC	CASSGGAGKINEQYF
TRBV7-2	.	TRBJ1-5	.	TGTGCCAGCAGCGAGCCGGGACTCAATAGCAATCAGCCCCAGCATTTT	CASSEPGLNSNQPQHF
TRBV27	.	TRBJ1-1	.	TGTGCCAGCAGTTTAGGCCCAGTGAACACTGAAGCTTTCTTT	CASSLGPVNTEAFF
TRBV2	.	TRBJ2-5	TRBD2	TGTGCCAGCAGACGAGCCGGGGGGGGAGAGACCCAGTACTTC	CASRRAGGGETQYF
TRBV6-5	.	TRBJ2-7	.	TGTGCCAGCAGTTACTCGCGGGCAGCCAGGAGCAGCTCCTACGAGCAGTACTTC	CASSYSRAARSSSYEQYF
TRBV7-9	.	TRBJ2-5	.	TGTGCCAGCAGCCCCGGTGCGGAATACCAAGAGACCCAGTACTTC	CASSPGAEYQETQYF
TRBV15	.	TRBJ2-1	TRBD2	TGTGCCACCAGCCCAATAAGGCCTAGCGGGAGTGGGAATGAGCAGTTCTTC	CATSPIRPSGSGNEQFF
TRBV27	.	TRBJ1-5	.	TGTGCCAGCAGCTCCCAGGGGAGTAGCAATCAGCCCCAGCATTTT	CASSSQGSSNQPQHF
TRBV6-2/TRBV6-3	few	TRBJ1-2	.	TGTGCCAGCAGTTACTCGAGGTCAGGGACCTATGGCTACACCTTC	CASSYSRSGTYGYTF
TRBV20-1	few	TRBJ1-5	TRBD1	TGCAGTGCACGGACAGGCGTCAATCAGCCCCAGCATTTT	CSARTGVNQPQHF
TRBV20-1	.	TRBJ1-1	.	TGCAGTGCCCCCCGAGCAGGCGGGGACACTGAAGCTTTCTTT	CSAPRAGGDTEAFF
TRBV27	few	TRBJ2-3	TRBD1	TGTGCCAGCACCGGACAGGGCACAGATACGCAGTATTTT	CASTGQGTDTQYF
TRBV6-5	few	TRBJ1-3	.	TGTGCCAGCAGATACGACGGCTCTGGAAACACCATATATTTT	CASRYDGSGNTIYF
TRBV7-2	.	TRBJ2-5	.	TGTGCCAGCAGCCAAACAGGGCCTTCAAAGGGGACCCAGTACTTC	CASSQTGPSKGTQYF
TRBV24-1	.	TRBJ1-2	.	TGTGCCACCAGTGACTCGGGATCCAAGACCTATGGCTACACCTTC	CATSDSGSKTYGYTF
TRBV20-1	.	TRBJ1-2	.	TGCAGTGCTAGATTAACCGGGACGGCGAACTATGGCTACACCTTC	CSARLTGTANYGYTF
TRBV20-1	.	TRBJ2-1	.	TGCAGTGCTAGTGCCACATATGAGCAGTTCTTC	CSASATYEQFF
TRBV7-9	.	TRBJ1-5	.	TGTGCCAGCAGCCACCTGTCAGAAAGCAATCAGCCCCAGCATTTT	CASSHLSESNQPQHF
TRBV20-1	once	TRBJ2-7	TRBD2	TGCAGTGCTAGCTCGGGGCTAGCGGTCTCCTACGAGCAGTACTTC	CSASSGLAVSYEQYF